Listed here are 9 T cell receptor beta chains from one sample, sequenced in a study of blood T cell repertoires in COVID-19. Measured with immunoSEQ multiplex PCR; TCRdb has only the in-frame clones, and not every one. The table records 140,000 to 150,000 clones, 65% to 90% of them present only once. Sequencing was carried out using peripheral blood. The receptors were sampled from a man aged 55 to 70 with active or convalescent COVID-19.

The rearrangement joins TRBV18 to TRBJ1-4; D not certain. V shed 2 bases and J shed 0 bases, with 10 bases lying between them. Germline lookup yields CDR1 KGHSH and CDR2 LQKENI. The CDR3 is 16 residues long. The CDR3, as DNA: TGTGCCAGCTCACCAATCGTTCAGGCAACTAATGAAAAACTGTTTTTT. This gives the protein CASSPIVQATNEKLFF.

The rearrangement joins TRBV4-1 to TRBJ1-5, with D tentatively TRBD1 (5 bases). Trimming took off 0 bases at V and 3 bases at J, with 9 bases between the two ends. The CDR3 consists of 15 residues. Germline values: CDR1 MGHRA, CDR2 YSYEKL. As DNA, the CDR3 is TGCGCCAGCAGCCAAGACAGGGTAAACAATCAGCCCCAGCATTTT. It is translated as CASSQDRVNNQPQHF.

V gene TRBV18 combines with J gene TRBJ1-5; 9 positions agree with TRBD1. The V gene end was trimmed by 4 bases and the J gene end by 6 bases; junction bases not matched to a gene: 4. The germline V gene has CDR1 KGHSH and CDR2 LQKENI. The CDR3 consists of 14 residues. The CDR3 DNA sequence: TGTGCCAGCTCACTAGGACAGGGGCTTCAGCCCCAGCATTTT. Residues: CASSLGQGLQPQHF.

This clone was seen a handful of times. The gene calls are TRBV5-1 and TRBJ1-2; 10 bases line up with TRBD1. Per germline, CDR1 SGHRS and CDR2 YFSETQ. The CDR3 runs to 16 residues. Trimming cost V 4 bases and J 7 bases; bases outside gene matches: 13. CDR3 region: CASSVNPGQGPSGYTF. In DNA form, the CDR3 reads TGCGCCAGCAGCGTGAACCCGGGACAGGGGCCAAGTGGCTACACCTTC.

The rearrangement joins TRBV30 to TRBJ1-1, with TRBD1 as a possible D gene (5 bases). From germline, CDR1 is GTSNPN and CDR2 SVGIG (reference sequence). The V end lost 2 bases, the J end lost 5 bases, and 12 bases lay between the germline ends. CDR3 size: 13 residues. The CDR3 is CAWSHRLSTEAFF. The CDR3, as DNA: TGTGCCTGGAGTCACAGGTTAAGTACTGAAGCTTTCTTT.

This chain links TRBV28 with TRBJ2-1, with no clear D. Germline V CDR1 and CDR2: MDHEN, SYDVKM. The CDR3 sequence is 14 residues long. The V end was cut by 4 bases, the J end by 4 bases, with 11 bases between. CDR3 coding DNA: TGTGCCAGCAGTTCCTCAGAGGCATACAATGAGCAGTTCTTC. Protein sequence: CASSSSEAYNEQFF.

V gene TRBV19 combines with J gene TRBJ2-5, with a possible D match to TRBD2 (6 bases). Germline assignment: CDR1 LNHDA and CDR2 SQIVND (reference sequence). V dropped 1 base and J dropped 7 bases, with 10 bases sitting between them. The CDR3 has 13 amino acids. CDR3 nucleotides: TGTGCCAGTAGTATAGGCAGGGAGGTGACCCAGTACTTC. Translation: CASSIGREVTQYF.

This clone was seen more than once but under ten times. V usage is TRBV7-8 and J usage is TRBJ2-1; 9 bases are a match to TRBD2. Germline V CDR1 and CDR2: SGHVS, FQNEAQ. V was pared by 4 bases and J by 0 bases, with 4 bases of the junction left unmatched. The CDR3 length is 16 residues. The CDR3 sequence: CASSSQAGGSYNEQFF. CDR3 DNA sequence: TGTGCCAGCAGCTCCCAAGCGGGGGGCTCCTACAATGAGCAGTTCTTC. Complete variable domain (other parts from reference TRBV7-8 and TRBJ2-1): GAGVSQSPRYKVAKRGQDVALRCDPISGHVSLFWYQQALGQGPEFLTYFQNEAQLDKSGLPSDRFFAERPEGSVSTLKIQRTQQEDSAVYLCASSSQAGGSYNEQFFGPGTRLTVL.

The chain recombines TRBV11-3 with TRBJ1-1; 7 nucleotides agree with TRBD1. The CDR3 consists of 16 residues. Per the germline V gene, CDR1 is SGHNT and CDR2 is YENEEA. V gave up 2 bases and J gave up 1 base; unmatched junction bases: 7. The CDR3 reads CASSLLPGQKNTEAFF. CDR3 nucleotides: TGTGCCAGCAGCTTACTTCCGGGACAGAAGAACACTGAAGCTTTCTTT.